This entry is about one TCR beta chain. No antigen is known for it. The sample originates from a study of blood T cells in healthy people across ages. Study-wide results and limits: There was a strong correlation between TCR beta diversity and naive T cell percentage.

CDR1 and CDR2 from the germline V gene are SGDLS and YYNGEE. V lost 6 bases and J 12 bases, leaving 25 bases between the germline ends. The CDR3 contains 15 residues. For the second PCR, which ran for about 7 to 11 cycles, a sample-barcoded 5' primer and a J-beta primer mix were used. Every molecule of cDNA carried a tag from a template-switch adaptor with 12 random nucleotides. A single record per CDR3 protein comes from TCRdb applying MiXCR to the 5' RACE reads. The data hold around 1,000,000 distinct CDR3 sequences, with approximately 38% observed a single time. This clonotype was obtained from a man between 18 and 29 years old in good health. This chain links TRBV9 with TRBJ1-5; a weak D match, TRBD1 (5 bases). Input material: blood. The CDR3 sequence is CASNEDGTGGGVQHF. In nucleotides, the CDR3 is TGTGCCAGCAATGAAGATGGGACCGGCGGTGGGGTCCAGCATTTT.